This TCR beta chain was captured in a study of blood T cell repertoires in COVID-19. For the study at large: T cells, B-cell-depleted T cells, or PBMCs supplied cDNA or gDNA.

Authors' methods: Reference gene primers were amplified, and this amplification served to estimate nucleated cell counts. Assay used: immunoSEQ multiplex PCR; TCRdb lists only in-frame clones, some missing. Clone size and V and J calls were adopted from that table, with D and trimming inferred from the DNA. The sample has tens of thousands of clones, over 90% seen once. Trimming shortened V by 2 bases and J by 0 bases, and 8 bases separated the two germline ends. Germline loops: CDR1 WNHNN, CDR2 SYGVQD (reference sequence). CDR3 length equals 15 residues. The sequence came from a human donor in a cohort sampled during active COVID-19. This sequence joins TRBV10-1 and TRBJ2-4; tentatively, D is TRBD2 (6 bases). The material sequenced was peripheral blood. For the CDR3, the DNA is TGCGCCAGCAGTGAGAATAGCGGAGCCAAAAACATTCAGTACTTC. Its protein is CASSENSGAKNIQYF.